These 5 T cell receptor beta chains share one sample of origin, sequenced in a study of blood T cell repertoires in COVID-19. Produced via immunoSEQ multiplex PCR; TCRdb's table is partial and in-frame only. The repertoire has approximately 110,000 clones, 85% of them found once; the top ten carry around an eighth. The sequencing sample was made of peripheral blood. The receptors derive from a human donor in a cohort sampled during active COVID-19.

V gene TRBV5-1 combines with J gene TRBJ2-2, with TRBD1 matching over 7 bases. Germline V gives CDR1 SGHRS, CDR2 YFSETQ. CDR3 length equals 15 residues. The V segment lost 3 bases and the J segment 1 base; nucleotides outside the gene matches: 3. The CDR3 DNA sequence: TGCGCCAGCAGCTGGGGGACAGAGAACACCGGGGAGCTGTTTTTT. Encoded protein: CASSWGTENTGELFF. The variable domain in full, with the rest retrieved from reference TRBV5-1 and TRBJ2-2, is KAGVTQTPRYLIKTRGQQVTLSCSPISGHRSVSWYQQTPGQGLQFLFEYFSETQRNKGNFPGRFSGRQFSNSRSEMNVSTLELGDSALYLCASSWGTENTGELFFGEGSRLTVL.

The CDR3 coding sequence is TGTGCCAGCGGAAGGGGCCGCGATAACTATGGCTACACCTTC. Protein sequence: CASGRGRDNYGYTF. The rearrangement joins TRBV6-5 to TRBJ1-2; tentative D call: TRBD1 (5 bases). Germline V gives CDR1 MNHEY, CDR2 SVGAGI. The CDR3 totals 14 residues. The ends were cut back, 8 bases at V and 1 base at J, with 14 bases in the middle.

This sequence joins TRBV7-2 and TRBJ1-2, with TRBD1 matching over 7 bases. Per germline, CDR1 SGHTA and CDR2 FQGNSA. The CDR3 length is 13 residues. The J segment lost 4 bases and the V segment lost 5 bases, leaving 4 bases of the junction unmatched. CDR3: CASSRGQIYGYTF. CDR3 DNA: TGTGCCAGCAGCCGGGGACAGATCTATGGCTACACCTTC. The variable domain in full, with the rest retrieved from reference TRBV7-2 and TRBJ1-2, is GAGVSQSPSNKVTEKGKDVELRCDPISGHTALYWYRQSLGQGLEFLIYFQGNSAPDKSGLPSDRFSAERTGGSVSTLTIQRTQQEDSAVYLCASSRGQIYGYTFGSGTRLTVV.

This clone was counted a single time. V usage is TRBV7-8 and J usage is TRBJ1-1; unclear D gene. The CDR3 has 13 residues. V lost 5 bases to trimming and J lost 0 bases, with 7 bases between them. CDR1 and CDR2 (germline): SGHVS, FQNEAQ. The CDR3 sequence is CASSMSLNTEAFF. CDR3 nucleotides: TGTGCCAGCAGCATGAGCCTGAACACTGAAGCTTTCTTT.

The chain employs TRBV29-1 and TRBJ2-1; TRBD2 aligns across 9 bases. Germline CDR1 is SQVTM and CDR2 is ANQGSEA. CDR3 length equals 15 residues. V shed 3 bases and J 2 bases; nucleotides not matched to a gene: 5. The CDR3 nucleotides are TGCAGCGTTGATTATAGCGGGGGAGCCTACAATGAGCAGTTCTTC. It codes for CSVDYSGGAYNEQFF.